This TCR beta chain was identified in a study of response to subunit inactivated influenza vaccine. Study outcomes and limitations: Authors suggested each seasonal influenza vaccination recruits few new T cells.

This clonotype has just a few counts. Antigen specificity is unknown. Trimming took 1 base from V and 6 from J, leaving 6 bases between them. From germline, CDR1 is LGHNT and CDR2 FRNRAP. CDR3 length: 13 residues. TCRdb independently ran MiXCR on the RT-PCR reads; one entry per CDR3 protein. The sample shows fewer than 600,000 distinct CDR3 sequences, approximately 6.9% of them seen only once. J is TRBJ2-2 and V is TRBV12-5; D unresolved. Sequenced here: PBMCs from blood, sampled about 24 months after vaccination. This clonotype was sampled from a man between 50 and 69 years old who received an inactivated influenza vaccine. As DNA, the CDR3 is TGTGCTAGTGGTTTGGAAGTCCCCGGGGAGCTGTTTTTT. Translated: CASGLEVPGELFF.